Below, 26 T cell receptor beta chains from the same sample are listed, as sequenced in a study of response to subunit inactivated influenza vaccine. TCRdb redid the calling of the RT-PCR reads with MiXCR, one entry per CDR3 protein. This sample has roughly 500,000 distinct CDR3 sequences, with approximately 20% found just once. The sample was also reused in another study, on T cells expressing NK-cell markers. Turning to that study: TCR beta libraries carry UMIs added by 5'RACE template switching.

Material: CD4+ T cells sorted from PBMCs, obtained 11 to 12 days after vaccination. These receptors came from a man between 50 and 59 years old who received an inactivated influenza vaccine.

This clonotype turned up a few times. V is TRBV5-6 and J is TRBJ2-3; D is tentatively TRBD1 or TRBD2 (5 bases each). Trimming removed 1 base at V and 8 bases at J, with 14 bases between. Germline CDR1 SGHDT, CDR2 YYEEEE. The CDR3 has 14 amino acids. CDR3 protein: CASSLTGAAGTQYF. CDR3 in DNA: TGTGCCAGCAGCTTGACAGGCGCGGCGGGTACGCAGTATTTT.

This clonotype was observed a few times. The CDR3 sequence is CSVSTGRNTEAFF. The CDR3 DNA is TGCAGCGTTTCGACGGGGAGGAACACTGAAGCTTTCTTT. The chain couples TRBV29-1 to TRBJ1-1, with no clear D. Germline V gives CDR1 SQVTM, CDR2 ANQGSEA. The CDR3 is 13 amino acids. V gave up 5 bases and J gave up 1 base, with 11 bases separating them.

This clonotype was counted at least ten times. This chain links TRBV5-1 with TRBJ1-1; possible D gene TRBD1, 5 bases. Per germline, CDR1 SGHRS and CDR2 YFSETQ. Deletions cut 0 bases from V and 0 bases from J, with 9 bases between. This CDR3 is 15 amino acids long. This CDR3 reads CASSLGGTLNTEAFF. The CDR3 DNA reads TGCGCCAGCAGCTTGGGCGGGACCTTGAACACTGAAGCTTTCTTT. Combining the CDR3 with reference TRBV5-1 and TRBJ1-1 gives the whole variable domain KAGVTQTPRYLIKTRGQQVTLSCSPISGHRSVSWYQQTPGQGLQFLFEYFSETQRNKGNFPGRFSGRQFSNSRSEMNVSTLELGDSALYLCASSLGGTLNTEAFFGQGTRLTVV.

The V gene is TRBV5-6, the J gene TRBJ2-1; D is perhaps TRBD1 (6 bases). Germline V gene lookup returns CDR1 SGHDT and CDR2 YYEEEE. The CDR3 is 14 amino acids. V was cut by 4 bases and J by 4 bases, with 12 bases left in between. This chain's CDR3 is CASSTGTSYNEQFF. Here the CDR3 DNA reads TGTGCCAGCAGCACTGGGACATCTTACAATGAGCAGTTCTTC. Full variable domain (missing parts from reference TRBV5-6 and TRBJ2-1): DAGVTQSPTHLIKTRGQQVTLRCSPKSGHDTVSWYQQALGQGPQFIFQYYEEEERQRGNFPDRFSGHQFPNYSSELNVNALLLGDSALYLCASSTGTSYNEQFFGPGTRLTVL.

This clonotype was counted between two and nine times. Written as DNA, the CDR3 is TGTGCCAGCAATCAGGGGGGACAGGGCGCTCAGCCCCAGCATTTT. Translating gives CASNQGGQGAQPQHF. V gene TRBV28 combines with J gene TRBJ1-5; 9 bases match TRBD1. The V segment lost 7 bases and the J segment 6 bases; nucleotides outside the gene matches: 10. This CDR3 spans 15 amino acids. Germline V gene lookup returns CDR1 MDHEN and CDR2 SYDVKM.

This rearrangement joins TRBV14 to TRBJ1-1, with D perhaps matching TRBD1 (6 bases). V lost 2 bases and J lost 5, with 9 bases in between. The germline V gene has CDR1 SGHDN and CDR2 FVKESK. CDR3 length: 13 amino acids. The CDR3 region has the DNA TGTGCCAGCAGCCAACGGGGGCGGACTGAAGCTTTCTTT. The encoded protein is CASSQRGRTEAFF. The full variable domain, rest sourced from reference TRBV14 and TRBJ1-1, is EAGVTQFPSHSVIEKGQTVTLRCDPISGHDNLYWYRRVMGKEIKFLLHFVKESKQDESGMPNNRFLAERTGGTYSTLKVQPAELEDSGVYFCASSQRGRTEAFFGQGTRLTVV.

The J gene is TRBJ2-3, the V gene TRBV7-9, with D maybe TRBD2 (5 bases). In germline, CDR1 is SEHNR, CDR2 FQNEAQ (reference sequence). The length of the CDR3 is 15 residues. V dropped 8 bases and J dropped 2 bases, with 17 bases sitting between them. CDR3 nucleotide sequence: TGTGCCAGCGGTCCAGGAGCGGTTCTCACAGATACGCAGTATTTT. Protein product: CASGPGAVLTDTQYF.

This rearrangement joins TRBV20-1 to TRBJ2-1, with TRBD2 matching over 10 bases. With 0 bases clipped from V and 0 bases from J, the junction kept 2 bases outside the gene matches. The CDR3 length is 16 residues. Germline loops: CDR1 DFQATT, CDR2 SNEGSKA (reference sequence). The CDR3 loop is CSARDLAGASYNEQFF. CDR3 sequence (DNA): TGCAGTGCTAGAGATCTAGCGGGAGCCTCCTACAATGAGCAGTTCTTC.

V usage is TRBV5-1 and J usage is TRBJ2-5; D call uncertain. Germline assignment: CDR1 SGHRS and CDR2 YFSETQ. CDR3 length: 13 amino acids. With 0 bases removed from V and 7 bases from J, the gap between germline ends came to 10 bases. CDR3 amino acids: CASSLDPPGTQYF. In DNA form, the CDR3 reads TGCGCCAGCAGCTTGGATCCCCCAGGGACCCAGTACTTC.

This rearrangement joins TRBV11-2 to TRBJ2-7, with D perhaps matching TRBD1 or TRBD2 (7 bases each). The germline gives CDR1 SGHAT, CDR2 FQNNGV. The ends were cut back, 5 bases at V and 3 bases at J, with 14 bases in the middle. This CDR3 is built from 14 residues. The CDR3 sequence is CASSQGGVVYEQYF. CDR3 nucleotides: TGTGCCAGCAGCCAGGGGGGGGTGGTCTACGAGCAGTACTTC. Full variable domain (outside the CDR3, taken from reference TRBV11-2 and TRBJ2-7): EAGVAQSPRYKIIEKRQSVAFWCNPISGHATLYWYQQILGQGPKLLIQFQNNGVVDDSQLPKDRFSAERLKGVDSTLKIQPAKLEDSAVYLCASSQGGVVYEQYFGPGTRLTVT.

Of note for this clonotype: A clone one base away is much larger, so this may be a read error. The chain uses TRBV20-1 and TRBJ1-6; D call uncertain. CDR3 length: 13 amino acids. From germline, CDR1 is DFQATT and CDR2 SNEGSKA (reference sequence). The CDR3 sequence is CSATHQSNLPLHF. CDR3 in DNA: TGCAGTGCGACGCACCAGAGTAATTTACCCCTCCACTTT.

The chain couples TRBV14 to TRBJ2-1; the D gene is possibly TRBD1 (5 bases). This CDR3 has 16 residues. V lost 0 bases and J lost 4, with 13 bases in between. Germline CDR1 is SGHDN and CDR2 is FVKESK. The CDR3 region is CASSQDRRTFYNEQFF. CDR3 bases: TGTGCCAGCAGCCAAGATCGAAGGACATTTTACAATGAGCAGTTCTTC.

The rearrangement uses TRBV10-3 and TRBJ2-1; the match to TRBD2 covers 11 bases. The CDR3 is 17 amino acids. Trimming cost V 6 bases and J 7 bases; bases outside gene matches: 14. CDR1 and CDR2 from the germline V gene are ENHRY and SYGVKD. DNA for the CDR3: TGTGCCATCAGACTTAGCGGGGGGGCCGAGGGGAGGAATGAGCAGTTCTTC. It encodes CAIRLSGGAEGRNEQFF.

CDR3 protein: CASSSGHNNEQFF. The CDR3 DNA reads as TGTGCCAGCAGCTCAGGACACAACAATGAGCAGTTCTTC. The chain links TRBV7-9 to TRBJ2-1; D might be TRBD1 (5 bases). V was shortened by 4 bases and J by 5 bases, with 9 bases between the two germline ends. This CDR3 is built from 13 residues. Per the germline V gene, CDR1 is SEHNR and CDR2 is FQNEAQ (reference sequence). Using reference TRBV7-9 and TRBJ2-1 for the parts outside the CDR3, the full variable domain is DTGVSQNPRHKITKRGQNVTFRCDPISEHNRLYWYRQTLGQGPEFLTYFQNEAQLEKSRLLSDRFSAERPKGSFSTLEIQRTEQGDSAMYLCASSSGHNNEQFFGPGTRLTVL.

The gene calls are TRBV5-4 and TRBJ2-5; D is uncertain. The CDR3 extends over 16 amino acids. Between the trimmed V and J ends, which lost 0 bases and 4 bases, there was a span of 16 bases. Germline V gene lookup returns CDR1 SGHNT and CDR2 YYREEE (reference sequence). In DNA, the CDR3 is TGTGCCAGCAGCTTGGTTAAGGGTACCAATTTAGAGACCCAGTACTTC. It specifies CASSLVKGTNLETQYF.

This clonotype was counted between two and nine times. J is TRBJ1-2 and V is TRBV7-2; no clear D. CDR1 and CDR2 from the germline V gene are SGHTA and FQGNSA. The CDR3 consists of 15 residues. Trimming stripped 2 bases from V and 0 bases from J, with 10 bases between. CDR3 residues: CASSLTEIPNYGYTF. CDR3 DNA sequence: TGTGCCAGCAGCTTAACGGAGATCCCTAACTATGGCTACACCTTC.

V and J are TRBV6-5 and TRBJ2-7; 9 positions match TRBD2. The junction had 5 bases not matched to a gene; V was cut back by 0 bases and J by 5 bases. Germline CDR1 MNHEY, CDR2 SVGAGI. The CDR3 loop spans 15 amino acids. In DNA, the CDR3 is TGTGCCAGCAGTTACTCGCGGGGGGGGCAGAACGAGCAGTACTTC. This translates into CASSYSRGGQNEQYF.

The V call is TRBV5-1, the J call TRBJ1-6, with 10 bases fitting TRBD1. With 4 bases clipped from V and 8 bases from J, the junction kept 6 bases outside the gene matches. Germline loops: CDR1 SGHRS, CDR2 YFSETQ. CDR3 length equals 15 residues. CDR3 nucleotides: TGCGCCAGCAGCAGACGACAGGGGGCCGATTCACCCCTCCACTTT. Amino acids: CASSRRQGADSPLHF.

This chain uses TRBV5-1 with TRBJ2-7; 16 bases are a match to TRBD2. The germline CDR1 and CDR2 sequences are SGHRS and YFSETQ. V was pared by 0 bases and J by 0 bases, with 6 bases of the junction left unmatched. This CDR3 has 19 residues. The CDR3 reads CASSLVGTSGRGSSYEQYF. The CDR3 bases are TGCGCCAGCAGCTTGGTGGGGACTAGCGGGAGGGGAAGCTCCTACGAGCAGTACTTC.

This clonotype has a handful of counts. V and J are TRBV6-2 or TRBV6-3 and TRBJ2-7, with D possibly being TRBD2 (6 bases). Deletions cut 6 bases from V and 1 base from J, with 13 bases between. Per germline, CDR1 MNHEY and CDR2 SVGEGT. The CDR3 is 14 residues long. CDR3 sequence: CASSLRELSYEQYF. CDR3 DNA sequence: TGTGCCAGCAGCCTACGGGAGCTTTCCTACGAGCAGTACTTC.

This clonotype was seen more than once but under ten times. The J gene is TRBJ2-7, the V gene TRBV5-5; perhaps TRBD1 as D (6 bases). Germline CDR1 and CDR2: SGHKS and YYEKEE (reference sequence). The V end lost 1 base, the J end lost 3 bases, and 11 bases lay between the germline ends. The CDR3 runs 14 residues. CDR3 loop: CASSLRDTYYEQYF. As DNA, the CDR3 is TGTGCCAGCAGCTTGCGGGACACATACTACGAGCAGTACTTC.

The chain is built from TRBV29-1 and TRBJ2-7; D is perhaps TRBD1 (7 bases). Germline V gene lookup returns CDR1 SQVTM and CDR2 ANQGSEA. There are 13 residues in the CDR3. Trimming cost V 6 bases and J 2 bases, with 14 bases left between them. The DNA for the CDR3 is TGCAGCGTCAGGGGGAGGTTAACCTACGAGCAGTACTTC. The encoded protein is CSVRGRLTYEQYF.

This clonotype turned up a few times. The chain recombines TRBV15 with TRBJ2-3; 11 bases agree with TRBD2. The CDR3 is 18 amino acids. V lost 0 bases and J lost 2; bases outside the gene matches: 7. CDR1 and CDR2 from the germline V gene are LNHNV and YYDKDF (reference sequence). CDR3 region: CATSRDPGLAGYTDTQYF. The DNA of the CDR3 is TGTGCCACCAGCAGAGATCCCGGACTAGCGGGTTACACAGATACGCAGTATTTT.

This clonotype has only a few counts. V is TRBV20-1 and J is TRBJ2-3, with a tentative D call TRBD2 (6 bases). This CDR3 region has 10 residues. In germline, CDR1 is DFQATT, CDR2 SNEGSKA (reference sequence). With 8 bases removed from V and 6 bases from J, the gap between germline ends came to 9 bases. In nucleotides, the CDR3 is TGCAGTTTAGCGGTGGATACGCAGTATTTT. Its translation is CSLAVDTQYF.

This clonotype has more than one count but fewer than ten. J is TRBJ2-1 and V is TRBV9; D might be TRBD1 (6 bases). Per the germline V gene, CDR1 is SGDLS and CDR2 is YYNGEE. The CDR3 extends over 16 amino acids. Trimming removed 4 bases at V and 0 bases at J, with 14 bases between. The CDR3 is CASSLTTGSSYNEQFF. The CDR3 DNA follows: TGTGCCAGCAGCCTTACGACAGGCAGCTCCTACAATGAGCAGTTCTTC.

This clonotype was recorded at least ten times. The chain has TRBV5-1 and TRBJ2-3; 7 bases are shared with TRBD1. The germline gives CDR1 SGHRS, CDR2 YFSETQ. V shed 0 bases, J shed 2 bases, and the junction held 6 bases outside the gene matches. The CDR3 length is 16 residues. The CDR3 sequence is CASSLGTGGFTDTQYF. CDR3 in DNA: TGCGCCAGCAGCTTGGGGACAGGTGGCTTCACAGATACGCAGTATTTT.